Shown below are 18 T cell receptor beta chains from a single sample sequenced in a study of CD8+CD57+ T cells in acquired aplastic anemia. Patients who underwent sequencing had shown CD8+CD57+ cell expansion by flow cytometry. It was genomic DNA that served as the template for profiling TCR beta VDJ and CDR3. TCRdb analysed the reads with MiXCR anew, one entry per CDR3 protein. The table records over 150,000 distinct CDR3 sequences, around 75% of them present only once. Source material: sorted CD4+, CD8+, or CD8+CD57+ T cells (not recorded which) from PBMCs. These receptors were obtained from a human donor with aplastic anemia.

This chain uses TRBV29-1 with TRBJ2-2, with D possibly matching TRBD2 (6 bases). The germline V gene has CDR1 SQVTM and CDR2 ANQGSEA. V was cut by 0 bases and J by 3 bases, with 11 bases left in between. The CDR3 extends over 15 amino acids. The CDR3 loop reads CSVEDGGTYTGELFF. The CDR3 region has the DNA TGCAGCGTTGAAGATGGCGGGACTTACACCGGGGAGCTGTTTTTT.

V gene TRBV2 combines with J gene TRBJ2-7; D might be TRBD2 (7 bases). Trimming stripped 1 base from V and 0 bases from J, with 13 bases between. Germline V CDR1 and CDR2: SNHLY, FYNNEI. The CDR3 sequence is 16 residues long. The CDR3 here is CASSEEGGGSSYEQYF. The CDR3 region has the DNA TGTGCCAGCAGTGAAGAGGGGGGGGGCTCCTCCTACGAGCAGTACTTC.

CDR3: CSVEREVGDTQYF. As DNA, the CDR3 is TGCAGCGTAGAGCGGGAGGTGGGCGATACGCAGTATTTT. The chain joins TRBV29-1 to TRBJ2-3, with TRBD2 matching 9 bases. Germline V gene data show CDR1 as SQVTM and CDR2 as ANQGSEA. There are 13 residues in the CDR3. V lost 6 bases and J lost 6; bases outside the gene matches: 7.

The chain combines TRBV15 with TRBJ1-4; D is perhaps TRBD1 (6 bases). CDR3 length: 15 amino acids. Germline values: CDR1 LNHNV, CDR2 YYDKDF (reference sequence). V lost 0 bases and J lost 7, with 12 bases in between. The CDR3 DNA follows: TGTGCCACCAGCAGAGAGGGCAGGGGTTCTGAAAAACTGTTTTTT. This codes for CATSREGRGSEKLFF.

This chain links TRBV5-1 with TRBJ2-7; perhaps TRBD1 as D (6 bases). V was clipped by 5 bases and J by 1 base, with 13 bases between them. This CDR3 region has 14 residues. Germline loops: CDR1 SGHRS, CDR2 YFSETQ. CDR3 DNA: TGCGCCAGCAGACCGGGACACCAATCCTACGAGCAGTACTTC. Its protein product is CASRPGHQSYEQYF.

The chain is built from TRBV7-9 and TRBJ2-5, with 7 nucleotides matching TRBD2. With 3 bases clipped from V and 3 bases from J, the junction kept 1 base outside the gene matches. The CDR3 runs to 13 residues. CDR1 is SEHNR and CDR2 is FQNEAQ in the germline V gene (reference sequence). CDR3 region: CASSLTSKETQYF. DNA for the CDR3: TGTGCCAGCAGCTTGACTAGCAAAGAGACCCAGTACTTC.

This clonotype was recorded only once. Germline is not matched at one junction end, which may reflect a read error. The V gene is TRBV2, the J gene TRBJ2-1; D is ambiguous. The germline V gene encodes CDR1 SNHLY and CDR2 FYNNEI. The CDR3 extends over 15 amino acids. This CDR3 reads CASSGLSGETNGQFF. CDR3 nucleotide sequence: TGCGCCAGCAGTGGGTTAAGTGGTGAGACCAACGGGCAGTTCTTC.

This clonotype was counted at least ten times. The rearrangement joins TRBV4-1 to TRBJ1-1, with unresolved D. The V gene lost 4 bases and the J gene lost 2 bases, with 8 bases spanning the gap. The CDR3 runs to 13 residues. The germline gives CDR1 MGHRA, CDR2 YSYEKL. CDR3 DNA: TGCGCCAGCAGCCCTTGGGGAAACACTGAAGCTTTCTTT. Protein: CASSPWGNTEAFF.

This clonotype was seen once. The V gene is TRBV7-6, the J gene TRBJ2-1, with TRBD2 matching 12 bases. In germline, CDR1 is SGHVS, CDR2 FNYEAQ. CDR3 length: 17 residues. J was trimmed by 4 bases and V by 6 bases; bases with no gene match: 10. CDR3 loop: CASSEYHLAGGYNEQFF. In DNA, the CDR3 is TGTGCCAGCAGTGAATATCACCTAGCGGGAGGGTACAATGAGCAGTTCTTC.

Here the CDR3 reads CSVANPQGRRAEAFF. The CDR3 region has the DNA TGCAGCGTAGCAAACCCCCAGGGGCGAAGGGCTGAAGCTTTCTTT. The chain uses TRBV29-1 and TRBJ1-1; a possible D gene is TRBD1 (6 bases). Germline V gene sequence: CDR1 SQVTM, CDR2 ANQGSEA. The CDR3 covers 15 residues. The V end lost 6 bases, the J end lost 6 bases, and 23 bases lay between the germline ends.

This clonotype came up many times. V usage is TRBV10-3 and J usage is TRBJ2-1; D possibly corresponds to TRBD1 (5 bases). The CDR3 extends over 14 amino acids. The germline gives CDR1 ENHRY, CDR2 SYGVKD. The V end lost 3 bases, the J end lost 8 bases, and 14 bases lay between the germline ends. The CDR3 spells CAISEILQGDEQFF. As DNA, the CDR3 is TGTGCCATCAGTGAAATATTGCAGGGTGATGAGCAGTTCTTC.

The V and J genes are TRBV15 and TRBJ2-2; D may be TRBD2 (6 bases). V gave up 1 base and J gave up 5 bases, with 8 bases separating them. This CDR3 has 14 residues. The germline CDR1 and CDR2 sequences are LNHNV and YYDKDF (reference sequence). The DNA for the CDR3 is TGTGCCACCAGCAGAGCGGGAGAGACCGGGGAGCTGTTTTTT. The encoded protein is CATSRAGETGELFF.

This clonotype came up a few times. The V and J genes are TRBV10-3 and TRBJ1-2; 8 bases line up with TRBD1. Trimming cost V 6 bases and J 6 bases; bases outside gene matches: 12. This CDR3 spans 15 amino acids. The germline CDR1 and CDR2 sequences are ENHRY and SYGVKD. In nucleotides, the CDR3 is TGTGCCATCAGCCAGATGGACAGGGACGATCATGGCTACACCTTC. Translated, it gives CAISQMDRDDHGYTF.

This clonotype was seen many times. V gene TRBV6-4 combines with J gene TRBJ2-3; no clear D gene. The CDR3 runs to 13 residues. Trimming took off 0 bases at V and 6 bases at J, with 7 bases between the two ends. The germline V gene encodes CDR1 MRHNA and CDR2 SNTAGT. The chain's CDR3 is CASSDSSEDTQYF. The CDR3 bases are TGTGCCAGCAGTGACTCGAGCGAGGATACGCAGTATTTT.

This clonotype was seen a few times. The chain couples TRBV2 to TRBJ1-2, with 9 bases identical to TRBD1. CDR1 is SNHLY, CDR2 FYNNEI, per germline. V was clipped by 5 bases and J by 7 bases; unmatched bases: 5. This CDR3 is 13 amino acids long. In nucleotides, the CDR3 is TGTGCCAGCAGTTTACAGGGGGCACGTGGCTACACCTTC. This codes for CASSLQGARGYTF.

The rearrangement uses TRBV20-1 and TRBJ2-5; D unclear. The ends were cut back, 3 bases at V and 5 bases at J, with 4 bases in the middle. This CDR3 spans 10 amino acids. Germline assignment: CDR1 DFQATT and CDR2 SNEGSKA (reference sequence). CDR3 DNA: TGCAGTGCTAGTCAGGAGACCCAGTACTTC. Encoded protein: CSASQETQYF.

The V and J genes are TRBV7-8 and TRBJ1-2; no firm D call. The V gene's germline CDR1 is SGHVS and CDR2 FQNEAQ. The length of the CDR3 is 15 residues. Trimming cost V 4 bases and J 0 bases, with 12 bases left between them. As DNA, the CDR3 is TGTGCCAGCAGCTCCCATCGACTGTCTAACTATGGCTACACCTTC. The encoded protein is CASSSHRLSNYGYTF. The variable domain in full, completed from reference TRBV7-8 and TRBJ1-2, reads GAGVSQSPRYKVAKRGQDVALRCDPISGHVSLFWYQQALGQGPEFLTYFQNEAQLDKSGLPSDRFFAERPEGSVSTLKIQRTQQEDSAVYLCASSSHRLSNYGYTFGSGTRLTVV.

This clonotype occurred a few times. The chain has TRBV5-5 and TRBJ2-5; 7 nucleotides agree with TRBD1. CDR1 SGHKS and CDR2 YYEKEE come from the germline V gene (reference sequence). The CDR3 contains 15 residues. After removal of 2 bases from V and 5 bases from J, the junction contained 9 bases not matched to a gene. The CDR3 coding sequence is TGTGCCAGCAGCTTAGGGGCAGGGGGATCGGAGACCCAGTACTTC. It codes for CASSLGAGGSETQYF. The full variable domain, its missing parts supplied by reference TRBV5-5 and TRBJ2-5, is DAGVTQSPTHLIKTRGQQVTLRCSPISGHKSVSWYQQVLGQGPQFIFQYYEKEERGRGNFPDRFSARQFPNYSSELNVNALLLGDSALYLCASSLGAGGSETQYFGPGTRLLVL.